Listed below are T cell receptor beta chains from one sample, sequenced in a study of monozygotic twins with cystic fibrosis. TCRdb's copy holds only in-frame clones and misses some; the assay was immunoSEQ multiplex PCR. The table lists under 30,000 clones, approximately 90% of them singletons. The source material was blood. The receptors shown here come from a girl aged 2 to 10 with cystic fibrosis. The CDR3 runs from the conserved cysteine through the conserved F or W. A D gene is named only where the DNA matches it firmly. Expanded clones are given a class, and other clones once, few, many or no size at all.

clone size,D gene,J gene,V gene,CDR3 protein,CDR3 DNA
.,.,TRBJ1-3,TRBV15,CATMDFQGYGNTIYF,TGTGCCACCATGGACTTCCAGGGATATGGAAACACCATATATTTT
.,.,TRBJ2-7,TRBV2,CASRHHYEQYF,TGTGCCAGCAGACACCACTACGAGCAGTACTTC
.,.,TRBJ1-1,TRBV9,CASSVWAGLNTEAFF,TGTGCCAGCAGCGTATGGGCAGGTCTAAACACTGAAGCTTTCTTT
.,TRBD1,TRBJ1-5,TRBV14,CASSQATGGLQPQHF,TGTGCCAGCAGCCAAGCGACAGGGGGCTTGCAGCCCCAGCATTTT
once,TRBD2,TRBJ2-1,TRBV27,CASSLWGTSSYNEQFF,TGTGCCAGCAGTTTATGGGGGACTAGCTCCTACAATGAGCAGTTCTTC
.,.,TRBJ1-6,TRBV7-9,CASNPDGNSPLHF,TGTGCCAGCAACCCAGACGGTAATTCACCCCTCCACTTT
.,TRBD1,TRBJ2-7,TRBV18,CASSPGQSSYEQYF,TGTGCCAGCTCACCGGGACAGAGCTCCTACGAGCAGTACTTC
once,.,TRBJ2-7,TRBV7-2,CASSLGGGWYEQYF,TGTGCCAGCAGCTTGGGAGGGGGCTGGTACGAGCAGTACTTC
.,.,TRBJ1-3,TRBV9,CASSSERSGGNTIYF,TGTGCCAGCAGCTCAGAGAGGAGTGGGGGAAACACCATATATTTT
.,.,TRBJ1-4,TRBV4-1,CASSQYGRTNEKLFF,TGCGCCAGCAGCCAATACGGGAGAACTAATGAAAAACTGTTTTTT
.,.,TRBJ1-3,TRBV7-2,CASSEMGISGNTIYF,TGTGCCAGCAGCGAGATGGGGATTTCTGGAAACACCATATATTTT